The clone carrying this TCR beta chain was observed at least ten times. The antigen remains unidentified. The authors prepared the TCRbeta library with unique molecular identifiers. TCRdb independently ran MiXCR on the PCR reads; one entry per CDR3 protein. The table lists about 830,000 distinct CDR3 sequences, about 16% of them singletons. The data were obtained in a study of T-cell reconstitution after alpha-beta-depleted transplantation in children. This CDR3 is 16 amino acids long. The V segment lost 6 bases and the J segment 4 bases; nucleotides outside the gene matches: 8. Study results and limitations: Recipient T cells and thymic progenitors that survived gave rise to the high TCRbeta diversity observed at day 60 in some patients. At the one-year point after transplant, T-cell counts and TCRbeta diversity were found to come mostly from T cells that had been newly produced. The origin of alpha-beta T cells about two months after transplant was reportedly several hundred expanded graft clones.

The input for sequencing was PBMCs, mostly from graft donor cells, taken 360 days after TCRalphabeta/CD19-depleted stem cell transplant. This clonotype was obtained from a male patient aged 10 to 17 who had a stem cell transplant for acute lymphoblastic leukemia, so the T cells may come from the graft donor. The chain employs TRBV12-3 or TRBV12-4 and TRBJ2-1; TRBD2 aligns across 11 bases. The CDR3 here is CASSDKGLAVYNEQFF. The CDR3 DNA sequence: TGTGCCAGCAGCGATAAGGGACTAGCGGTGTACAATGAGCAGTTCTTC.